This is a list of T cell receptor beta chains from one sample in a study of blood T cell repertoires in COVID-19. Libraries were prepared by immunoSEQ multiplex PCR; TCRdb keeps only in-frame clonotypes and omits some of them. This sample has approximately 130,000 clones, with 70% to 80% found just once. The specimen sequenced was peripheral blood. All receptors come from a human donor in a cohort sampled during active COVID-19. The CDR3 runs from the conserved cysteine through the conserved F or W. Each record gives: V gene, CDR3 protein.

TRBV2 CASIGTGRDQPQHF
TRBV24-1 CATSDQTSSVLYNEQFF
TRBV19 CASTPGLAVYNEQFF
TRBV2 CASRLNTENQPQHF
TRBV7-9 CASSLGGGDGYGYTF
TRBV5-4 CASSLAQGVVMGTEAFF
TRBV7-9 CASSLGGQGYTGELFF
TRBV5-1 CASSRTGAGGMNTEAFF
TRBV18 CASSPQVENTEAFF
TRBV19 CASSGRGLGQPQHF
TRBV5-1 CASSLFVAADTQYF
TRBV18 CASSPNREATEAFF
TRBV28 CASKGQLNTEAFF
TRBV5-6 CASSFRWDSAMNTEAFF
TRBV25-1 CASSEPRGNYNEQFF
TRBV27 CASSFDRGGGTEAFF
TRBV5-1 CASSLNRGQTQYF
TRBV27 CASQTGYGGYTF
TRBV30 CAWTKGLAVEETQYF
TRBV28 CASSPHGGAGNEKLFF
TRBV18 CASSPPPTEAKNIQYF
TRBV4-1 CASKSGLAGYTGELFF
TRBV19 CASSSIAGAYEQYF
TRBV15 CATSRATSGGNNEQFF
TRBV2 CASSEDYRAETQYF
TRBV6-2/TRBV6-3 CASSSQGYGYTF
TRBV7-3 CASSLTGQGTQETQYF
TRBV6-2/TRBV6-3 CASSLTGGAGANVLTF
TRBV28 CASRPGGAEVRNEQFF
TRBV5-1 CASSLGQGRNQPQHF
TRBV12-2 CASLQSSGQGLNIQYF
TRBV24-1 CATAGTSTDTQYF
TRBV9 CASSVENGANTDTQYF
TRBV2 CASTRIRSNQPQHF
TRBV4-3 CASSQDNSGNPYEQYF
TRBV7-2 CASRLGIGDTQYF
TRBV4-1 CASSQDHGTSESYEQYF